This T cell receptor beta chain was identified during a study of T-cell memory formation after mild COVID-19. Study-level points and caveats: There was no confirmation that second-wave clones peaking on day 37 were SARS-CoV-2 specific. A balance of CD4 and CD8 characterized clones contracting day 15 to 85, whereas later expanders leaned CD4+. Certain responding clones were present in pre-infection memory, suggesting participation of cross-reactive memory.

With 5 bases clipped from V and 6 bases from J, the junction kept 7 bases outside the gene matches. There are 14 residues in the CDR3. From germline, CDR1 is MNHEY and CDR2 SVGEGT. In regard to this clonotype: Its matching antigen is unknown.

TCRdb reprocessed the 5' RACE reads via MiXCR and lists one record per CDR3 protein. The table lists under 450,000 distinct CDR3 sequences, about 15% of them singletons. Sequencing was done on a sample of PBMCs or a T cell subset sorted from them (not recorded which). The sequence was collected from a man between 18 and 35 years old who had mild COVID-19 (a few samples of this study predate the infection). Cell type and time point are not known. The rearrangement uses TRBV6-2 or TRBV6-3 and TRBJ2-3, with 8 bases aligning to TRBD2. DNA for the CDR3: TGTGCCAGCAGTACCGGCGGGGGGCCGGATACGCAGTATTTT. Its translation is CASSTGGGPDTQYF.